This T cell receptor beta chain was identified in a study of T cell responses to AZD1222 COVID-19 vaccine. Study-level results: The peak T cell response came first, and repertoires were sampled only after it. Vaccine-associated CD4 TCRs ranged over spike, dominating at 160-218 and 743-854. Clonal diversity may have been underestimated in mostly white British donors.

With regard to this clone: Its antigen is undetermined.

Samples with a second dose at about 4 or about 12 weeks were pooled together. The CDR3 spans 14 residues. The germline V gene has CDR1 SNHLY and CDR2 FYNNEI. V lost 5 bases to trimming and J lost 0 bases, with 7 bases between them. The table came from immunoSEQ multiplex PCR; TCRdb's copy has only in-frame clones and leaves some out. Of just under 75,000 clones listed, around three quarters are singletons. This TCR was recovered from an adult who received the AZD1222 COVID-19 vaccine. The material was peripheral blood, obtained 28 days after the second AZD1222 dose. This chain links TRBV2 with TRBJ2-2; D call uncertain. In nucleotides, the CDR3 is TGTGCCAGCAGTAGGACGGCGAACACCGGGGAGCTGTTTTTT. Its translation: CASSRTANTGELFF. The full variable domain, completed using reference TRBV2 and TRBJ2-2, is EPEVTQTPSHQVTQMGQEVILRCVPISNHLYFYWYRQILGQKVEFLVSFYNNEISEKSEIFDDQFSVERPDGSNFTLKIRSTKLEDSAMYFCASSRTANTGELFFGEGSRLTVL.